This T cell receptor (beta chain) was recovered during a study of cytotoxic CD8 clonotypes in ibrutinib-treated CLL. Study-wide results and limits: Higher clonality was seen at ibrutinib response and a return toward baseline at progression. Under treatment, the uncommon public clonotypes either contracted or remained stable.

For this clone: The target antigen is unknown.

Trimming removed 6 bases at V and 5 bases at J, with 11 bases between. CDR1 LNHDA and CDR2 SQIVND come from the germline V gene (reference sequence). The CDR3 totals 13 residues. Here immunoSEQ multiplex PCR was the method, and the copy in TCRdb shows in-frame clones only, minus some. The table records fewer than 150,000 clones, roughly 80% of them present only once. Sample: PBMCs, taken after 24 months of ibrutinib treatment. This receptor was obtained from a human donor with chronic lymphocytic leukemia. The chain uses TRBV19 and TRBJ1-5; D is possibly TRBD1 (6 bases). The CDR3: CASRGAGDQPQHF. CDR3 bases: TGTGCCAGTAGAGGGGCAGGGGATCAGCCCCAGCATTTT.